Listed below are T cell receptor beta chains from one sample, sequenced in a study of blood T cell repertoires in COVID-19. Clones were sequenced by immunoSEQ multiplex PCR, and TCRdb holds only the in-frame ones, with some missing. The repertoire includes 50,000 to 75,000 clones, roughly 87% of them detected once, and about 5.1% sits in the top ten. Sequencing input: peripheral blood. These receptors came from a man older than 75 in a cohort sampled during active COVID-19. The CDR3 runs from the conserved cysteine through the conserved F or W. A D gene is named only where the DNA matches it firmly. Not every row has a clone size; where given, it reads once, few, many or a size class.

j_call	v_call	clone_size	d_call	cdr3_aa	cdr3_nt
TRBJ2-7	TRBV10-3	once	.	CAIRPTGVRWQYF	TGTGCCATCCGCCCGACGGGGGTCCGGTGGCAGTACTTC
TRBJ2-2	TRBV2	few	.	CASSDAGEGTGELFF	TGTGCCAGCAGTGACGCAGGGGAGGGCACCGGGGAGCTGTTTTTT
TRBJ2-5	TRBV9	.	.	CASSPFLGPSETQYF	TGTGCCAGCAGCCCTTTCCTGGGGCCATCCGAGACCCAGTACTTC
TRBJ2-3	TRBV7-3	few	.	CASSPGLTDTPQYF	TGTGCCAGCAGCCCGGGACTCACTGATACTCCGCAGTATTTT
TRBJ2-7	TRBV25-1	.	TRBD2	CASSERGGRSEQYF	TGTGCCAGCAGTGAAAGGGGCGGGAGATCCGAGCAGTACTTC
TRBJ2-7	TRBV7-2	.	TRBD2	CASSQSGGVGEQYF	TGTGCCAGCAGCCAAAGCGGGGGAGTCGGCGAGCAGTACTTC
TRBJ1-2	TRBV30	.	.	CAWERAAYGYTF	TGTGCCTGGGAGAGGGCGGCTTATGGCTACACCTTC
TRBJ2-1	TRBV5-1	.	.	CASSSGGVSVNEQFF	TGCGCCAGCAGCTCTGGCGGGGTATCAGTGAATGAGCAGTTCTTC
TRBJ2-1	TRBV9	.	.	CASSVHRDSRYNEQFF	TGTGCCAGCAGCGTACACCGGGACTCCAGATACAATGAGCAGTTCTTC
TRBJ1-6	TRBV30	.	TRBD1	CACYRDRANSPLHF	TGTGCCTGTTACCGGGACAGGGCTAATTCACCCCTCCACTTT
TRBJ2-2	TRBV29-1	.	.	CSVERQGSSTGELFF	TGCAGCGTTGAACGGCAGGGGTCAAGCACCGGGGAGCTGTTTTTT
TRBJ2-5	TRBV3-1/TRBV3-2	once	TRBD1	CASSQAGTGTQETQYF	TGTGCCAGCAGCCAAGCTGGGACAGGTACTCAAGAGACCCAGTACTTC
TRBJ1-3	TRBV9	.	TRBD1	CASSVGQGAGNTIYF	TGTGCCAGCAGCGTAGGACAGGGGGCTGGAAACACCATATATTTT
TRBJ1-1	TRBV29-1	.	TRBD1	CSVEEKHRGTEAFF	TGCAGCGTTGAGGAGAAACACAGGGGCACTGAAGCTTTCTTT
TRBJ2-3	TRBV19	.	TRBD1	CASTTLGQGAADTQYF	TGTGCCAGTACCACCTTGGGACAGGGGGCCGCAGATACGCAGTATTTT
TRBJ2-1	TRBV7-2	.	TRBD2	CASSSSGLAGGSSYNEQFF	TGTGCCAGCAGCTCTAGCGGACTAGCGGGAGGGAGCTCCTACAATGAGCAGTTCTTC
TRBJ1-5	TRBV19	.	.	CASSDLRAVNQPQHF	TGTGCCAGTAGTGACCTGAGGGCAGTCAATCAGCCCCAGCATTTT
TRBJ1-2	TRBV29-1	.	TRBD1	CSVEERPGGSYGYTF	TGCAGCGTTGAAGAGCGGCCAGGGGGGTCCTATGGCTACACCTTC
TRBJ1-6	TRBV30	few	TRBD1	CAWSYGQGGDSPLHF	TGTGCCTGGAGTTATGGACAGGGTGGAGATTCACCCCTCCACTTT
TRBJ1-3	TRBV9	.	TRBD1	CASSVGPGGTGNTIYF	TGTGCCAGCAGCGTTGGGCCAGGGGGGACTGGAAACACCATATATTTT
TRBJ2-2	TRBV11-1	.	TRBD1	CASSPGTANTGELFF	TGTGCCAGCAGCCCCGGGACAGCGAACACCGGGGAGCTGTTTTTT
TRBJ2-3	TRBV12-5	.	TRBD2	CASGLETSGGRQITDTQYF	TGTGCTAGTGGTTTGGAGACTAGCGGGGGCCGACAAATCACAGATACGCAGTATTTT
TRBJ2-2	TRBV7-9	few	TRBD1	CASRQDRVWATGELFF	TGTGCCAGCAGACAAGACAGGGTGTGGGCCACCGGGGAGCTGTTTTTT
TRBJ1-3	TRBV9	.	.	CASSVAGARHSGNTIYF	TGTGCCAGCAGCGTAGCTGGAGCACGGCATTCTGGAAACACCATATATTTT
TRBJ2-1	TRBV12-5	.	.	CASGLGLTTIEQFF	TGTGCTAGTGGTTTGGGACTAACTACCATTGAGCAGTTCTTC
TRBJ2-2	TRBV5-1	.	.	CASSPSNRGTGELFF	TGCGCCAGCAGCCCCTCTAATCGGGGCACCGGGGAGCTGTTTTTT
TRBJ2-1	TRBV4-2	.	TRBD2	CASSQDLSLAGGYNEQFF	TGTGCTAGCAGCCAAGATCTAAGCCTAGCGGGAGGTTACAATGAGCAGTTCTTC
TRBJ2-7	TRBV9	.	.	CASSPGGRNEQYF	TGTGCCAGCTCCCCCGGGGGAAGGAACGAGCAGTACTTC
TRBJ2-1	TRBV10-3	.	TRBD1	CAISERGTGAGNEQFF	TGTGCCATCAGTGAAAGGGGGACAGGGGCGGGCAATGAGCAGTTCTTC
TRBJ2-2	TRBV4-2	.	.	CASSQDREQGWNTGELFF	TGTGCCAGCAGCCAAGATCGGGAACAGGGTTGGAACACCGGGGAGCTGTTTTTT
TRBJ1-3	TRBV11-2	few	.	CASSPNRVSGNTIYF	TGTGCCAGCAGCCCAAACAGGGTCTCTGGAAACACCATATATTTT
TRBJ2-1	TRBV5-1	.	.	CASSLYMNEQFF	TGCGCCAGCAGCTTATATATGAATGAGCAGTTCTTC
TRBJ1-5	TRBV5-8	.	.	CASSLGPRDGRGGNQPQHF	TGTGCCAGCAGCTTGGGACCGAGGGACGGGAGGGGTGGCAATCAGCCCCAGCATTTT
TRBJ1-3	TRBV5-1	.	.	CASSEGRSGNTIYF	TGCGCCAGCAGTGAGGGTCGCTCTGGAAACACCATATATTTT
TRBJ1-1	TRBV25-1	.	.	CASRAATNTEAFF	TGTGCCAGCAGAGCCGCCACCAACACTGAAGCTTTCTTT
TRBJ2-3	TRBV5-4	.	.	CASSTTGFSTDTQYF	TGTGCCAGCAGCACGACAGGCTTCAGCACAGATACGCAGTATTTT
TRBJ1-2	TRBV6-1	.	.	CASSDPTAYGYTF	TGTGCCAGCAGTGACCCGACAGCCTATGGCTACACCTTC
TRBJ1-2	TRBV5-1	few	.	CASSAGGANYGYTF	TGCGCCAGCAGCGCCGGAGGAGCTAACTATGGCTACACCTTC
TRBJ2-5	TRBV10-1	once	.	CASSDYPQETQYF	TGCGCCAGTTCGGACTACCCCCAAGAGACCCAGTACTTC
TRBJ2-3	TRBV29-1	.	.	CSAIIRGADTQYF	TGCAGCGCCATAATCAGGGGGGCAGATACGCAGTATTTT